This T cell receptor (beta chain) originates from a study of blood T cell repertoires in COVID-19 (dated by TCRdb to the early 2020s). At the level of the whole study: Samples covering the acute and convalescent phases of COVID-19 were provided by collaborators in the United States, Italy and Spain. The material from the prospective study consisted of cDNA or gDNA derived from T cells, B-cell-depleted T cells, or PBMCs. Deeply sampled blood TCRbeta repertoires from subjects exposed to, actively infected with, or recovered from COVID-19 were included in the dataset. The repertoires were released in a freely available public database meant as a resource for research on the immune response to SARS-CoV-2. Samples were obtained from the ongoing ImmuneRACE study (first 160 participants) and from roughly 1,300 subjects provided by 6 global collaborators. Nearly every sample came with metadata listing a de-identified subject ID, COVID-19 status, age in years and sex. Where available, HLA class I and class II types were obtained from metadata supplied by the sample provider rather than from assay-based typing. Here is what the overall study found, with its caveats: Clinical and demographic metadata were provided uncurated, with the amount varying by source and participant.

Notes on this clone: No cognate antigen has been identified for it. There are no base qualities to consult, and no much larger clone falls within one base.

From the germline V gene (reference sequence), CDR1 is SGHNT and CDR2 is YYREEE. Germline trimming amounts to 3 bases on V and 7 bases on J, with 2 as the count of junction bases outside the gene matches. The CDR3 sequence holds 14 residues, the cysteine and phenylalanine included. Only the CDR3 DNA is retained, 42 bases long and in frame from the first base. The collaborating institutions used their own protocols to collect whole blood in K2EDTA tubes. For TCRbeta analysis, collaborator samples were shipped as frozen whole blood, as isolated PBMCs, or as DNA extracted from either sample type. TCRbeta CDR3 regions were amplified from genomic DNA by means of the immunoSEQ Assay, a bias-controlled multiplex PCR. Per the source publication's procedure: Nucleated cell counts per sample were estimated from amplification of reference gene primers within the assay. To quantify the absolute abundance of each unique TCRbeta CDR3 rearrangement, sequence reads were collapsed and filtered. For each sample, productive Simpson clonality was calculated by taking the square root of Simpson's diversity index across productive rearrangements. TCRdb re-hosts the immuneACCESS table, in-frame sequences only. Its copies lack some clones; in the studies checked, an unresolved V gene accounts for under half of them, and the cause for the rest is not known. From that table come the V and J calls and clone size; the DNA was used to work out D and trimming. In this sample the table shows over 200,000 clones, around 84% of which occur a single time. 15% to 20% of the sample goes to the ten largest clones.

The sequence derives from a woman older than 75 with active or convalescent COVID-19. The sequenced material came from peripheral blood. The rearranged chain carries TRBV5-4 and TRBJ2-1; 12 central nucleotides agree with TRBD2. The CDR3 sequence is CASSWTSGKNEQFF. The sequenced DNA is TGTGCCAGCAGCTGGACTAGCGGGAAAAATGAGCAGTTCTTC. The full variable domain, with segments outside the CDR3 supplied by the reference TRBV5-4 and TRBJ2-1 proteins, appears as ETGVTQSPTHLIKTRGQQVTLRCSSQSGHNTVSWYQQALGQGPQFIFQYYREEENGRGNFPPRFSGLQFPNYSSELNVNALELDDSALYLCASSWTSGKNEQFFGPGTRLTVL.